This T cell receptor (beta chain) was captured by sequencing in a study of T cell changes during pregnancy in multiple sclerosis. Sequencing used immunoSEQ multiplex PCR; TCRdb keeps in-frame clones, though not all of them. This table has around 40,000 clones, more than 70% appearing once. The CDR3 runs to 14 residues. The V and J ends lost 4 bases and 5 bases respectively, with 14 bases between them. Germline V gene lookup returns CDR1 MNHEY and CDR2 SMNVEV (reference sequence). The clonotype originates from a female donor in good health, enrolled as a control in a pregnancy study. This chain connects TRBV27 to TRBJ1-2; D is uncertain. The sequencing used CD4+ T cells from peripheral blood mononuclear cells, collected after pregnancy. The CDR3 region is CASSSQSPPYGYTF. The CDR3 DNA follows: TGTGCCAGCAGTTCACAGAGTCCTCCTTATGGCTACACCTTC.